A selection of T cell receptor beta chains follows, all from one sample in a study of CD8+ T cells in alopecia areata. Repertoires were generated with immunoSEQ multiplex PCR, while TCRdb's copy carries only in-frame clones and drops some. The table has some 110,000 clones, over 60% seen once. The sample taken for sequencing was CD4+ T cells sorted from blood. Receptors originate from a human donor in good health. Both conserved end residues are part of each CDR3. The D gene is left open where the match is weak. A row's size may be missing; if present it is once, few, many or a size class.

abundance,v_gene,j_gene,d_gene,CDR3nt,CDR3aa
NA,TRBV2,TRBJ2-7,TRBD2,TGTGCCAGCCGCGGACTAGCGGGGGGTGGCGAGCAGTACTTC,CASRGLAGGGEQYF
few,TRBV29-1,TRBJ1-1,TRBD1,TGCAGCGGTAGACAGGGAGACACTGAAGCTTTCTTT,CSGRQGDTEAFF
NA,TRBV6-5,TRBJ1-2,NA,TGTGCCAGCAGTTACTCGAACCAGGGGAACTATGGCTACACCTTC,CASSYSNQGNYGYTF
NA,TRBV2,TRBJ1-1,NA,TGTGCCAGCAGGGCAGTGGCCGGCCTGGGGGACACTGAAGCTTTCTTT,CASRAVAGLGDTEAFF
NA,TRBV2,TRBJ1-4,TRBD1,TGTGCCAGCACCGTCGGGGACAGGCTGAATGAAAAACTGTTTTTT,CASTVGDRLNEKLFF
few,TRBV9,TRBJ2-1,NA,TGTGCCAGCAGTGCCGGGACCCTTAATGAGCAGTTCTTC,CASSAGTLNEQFF
NA,TRBV7-2,TRBJ1-2,NA,TGTGCCAGCAGCTTAGGTACAGGAATAGCTAACTATGGCTACACCTTC,CASSLGTGIANYGYTF
NA,TRBV5-6,TRBJ1-1,TRBD1,TGTGCCAGCAGCTTACGGGACAGGGGGAGTGAAGCTTTCTTT,CASSLRDRGSEAFF
NA,TRBV5-4,TRBJ2-6,NA,TGTGCCAGCAGCTTGCCCCCGACGGTGGCCAACGTCCTGACTTTC,CASSLPPTVANVLTF
NA,TRBV7-2,TRBJ1-2,NA,TGTGCCAGCAGCTTCCCCGGGGAGGGCTACACCTTC,CASSFPGEGYTF
NA,TRBV6-5,TRBJ2-7,TRBD1,TGTGCCAGCAGTTCCCGGGACAGCTCCTACGAGCAGTACTTC,CASSSRDSSYEQYF
few,TRBV9,TRBJ2-3,NA,TGTGCCAGCAGCGTAGTTCAGCTGGTCGGGGATACGCAGTATTTT,CASSVVQLVGDTQYF
NA,TRBV6-6,TRBJ1-6,TRBD1,TGTGCCAGCAGTGGCGCCAGGGGGGGATTGGATTCACCCCTCCACTTT,CASSGARGGLDSPLHF
NA,TRBV29-1,TRBJ1-1,NA,TGCAGCGTTGAAGTTTTAGGGGTGAACACTGAAGCTTTCTTT,CSVEVLGVNTEAFF
once,TRBV4-1,TRBJ2-1,NA,TGCGCCAGCAGCCAAGTTTATGAGCAGTTCTTC,CASSQVYEQFF
NA,TRBV9,TRBJ1-2,NA,TGTGCCAGCAGCGTAGTGGGAGACTATGGCTACACCTTC,CASSVVGDYGYTF
NA,TRBV30,TRBJ1-4,TRBD1,TGTGCCTGGAGGGAGGGACAGGTGGCAACTAATGAAAAACTGTTTTTT,CAWREGQVATNEKLFF
few,TRBV29-1,TRBJ2-7,TRBD1,TGCAGCGTTGAAAGGGACAGCGGCGAGCAGTACTTC,CSVERDSGEQYF
few,TRBV21-1,TRBJ1-5,NA,TGTGCCAGCAGCGGACCGCACCCAGTCCTTCATTTTAACAATCAGCCCCAGCATTTT,CASSGPHPVLHFNNQPQHF
once,TRBV2,TRBJ2-3,TRBD2,TGTGCCAGCAGTGTGACTAGCGGTCCCTCGGATACGCAGTATTTT,CASSVTSGPSDTQYF
NA,TRBV7-8,TRBJ1-1,NA,TGTGCCAGCAGCTTAGGGCAGGGGAACACTGAAGCTTTCTTT,CASSLGQGNTEAFF
few,TRBV11-2,TRBJ2-5,NA,TGTGCCAGCAGCCCAAATTCGAGAGAGACCCAGTACTTC,CASSPNSRETQYF
few,TRBV15,TRBJ2-5,NA,TGTGCCACCAGCAGAGACAGGGGCCAAGAGACCCAGTACTTC,CATSRDRGQETQYF
few,TRBV29-1,TRBJ2-6,NA,TGCAGCGTCCCCAGGGGGGTGATTACTGGGGCCAACGTCCTGACTTTC,CSVPRGVITGANVLTF
NA,TRBV6-5,TRBJ2-3,TRBD1,TGTGCCAGCAGTTACCCCGGACAGGGTCTAAATACGCAGTATTTT,CASSYPGQGLNTQYF
medium-sized,TRBV7-2,TRBJ2-2,NA,TGTGCCAGCAGCTTAGACGGCGGGGAGCTGTTTTTT,CASSLDGGELFF
NA,TRBV7-8,TRBJ1-3,NA,TGTGCCAGCAGCTTAGACCGGGACGGAGGAAACACCATATATTTT,CASSLDRDGGNTIYF
NA,TRBV29-1,TRBJ1-3,TRBD1,TGCAGCGTTCTGGGACAGGCCTCTGGAAACACCATATATTTT,CSVLGQASGNTIYF
NA,TRBV27,TRBJ1-2,TRBD1,TGTGCCAGCAGTTTCCGGGACAGGGTCTATGGCTACACCTTC,CASSFRDRVYGYTF
NA,TRBV5-1,TRBJ1-2,NA,TGCGCCAGCAGCTTGGAGGGAGGGATCAACTATGGCTACACCTTC,CASSLEGGINYGYTF
NA,TRBV7-9,TRBJ1-3,TRBD1,TGTGCCAGCAGCGAGACAGGGGGAAGTAACACCATATATTTT,CASSETGGSNTIYF
few,TRBV29-1,TRBJ1-4,TRBD1,TGCAGCGCCGGGACAGTCTACGAAAAACTGTTTTTT,CSAGTVYEKLFF
few,TRBV7-8,TRBJ1-2,NA,TGTGCCAGCAGCTTAGCGTCGGGAGATGGCTACACCTTC,CASSLASGDGYTF
NA,TRBV29-1,TRBJ1-2,NA,TGCAGCGCCACCGATGCGGACGCCTACGTCTATGGCTACACCTTC,CSATDADAYVYGYTF
few,TRBV4-1,TRBJ2-4,NA,TGCGCCAGCAGCCAATGGGGGGACATTCAGTACTTC,CASSQWGDIQYF
once,TRBV27,TRBJ1-4,NA,TGTGCCAGCAGTTTACGACTCCCTACAGAGAAAAGTAATGAAAAACTGTTTTTT,CASSLRLPTEKSNEKLFF
NA,TRBV5-6,TRBJ2-3,TRBD2,TGTGCCAGCAGCCGGAGGACTAGCGCGGATACGCAGTATTTT,CASSRRTSADTQYF
NA,TRBV5-1,TRBJ2-1,NA,TGCGCCAGCAGCTTGGAATTGGGGGCCGATGAGCAGTTCTTC,CASSLELGADEQFF
few,TRBV4-1,TRBJ1-2,NA,TGCGCCAGCAGCCATGCAGGGTATGGCTACACCTTC,CASSHAGYGYTF
NA,TRBV28,TRBJ1-5,NA,TGTGCCAGCAGTTTCGGACAAGTCGTTAGCAATCAGCCCCAGCATTTT,CASSFGQVVSNQPQHF
many,TRBV12-5,TRBJ2-7,NA,TGTGCTAGTGGTCCCGGGATGTATGGGTACGAGCAGTACTTC,CASGPGMYGYEQYF
NA,TRBV2,TRBJ2-4,TRBD1,TGTGCCAGCAGCGGACAGGGGGCGGTCAAAAACATTCAGTACTTC,CASSGQGAVKNIQYF
NA,TRBV6-5,TRBJ1-5,NA,TGTGCCAGCAGTGGGGGAGTAAATCAGCCCCAGCATTTT,CASSGGVNQPQHF
NA,TRBV6-5,TRBJ1-1,NA,TGTGCCAGCACCTACAGTGGATTAGGGGCCACTGAAGCTTTCTTT,CASTYSGLGATEAFF
NA,TRBV5-1,TRBJ2-2,TRBD1,TGCGCCAGCAGCTCCGGACAGGGACCTAACACCGGGGAGCTGTTTTTT,CASSSGQGPNTGELFF
NA,TRBV29-1,TRBJ1-5,NA,TGCAGCGTTGCGACTTGGGGGTCCGACAATCAGCCCCAGCATTTT,CSVATWGSDNQPQHF
few,TRBV4-1,TRBJ1-2,TRBD1,TGCGCCAGCAGCCCACAGACAGGGACCAACTATGGCTACACCTTC,CASSPQTGTNYGYTF
few,TRBV18,TRBJ2-1,NA,TGTGCCAGCTCACCTACGAATGGGGTACCTTCCTACAATGAGCAGTTCTTC,CASSPTNGVPSYNEQFF
NA,TRBV30,TRBJ1-2,NA,TGTGCCTGGACCCCCGGCGGCTTCTATGGCTACACCTTC,CAWTPGGFYGYTF
once,TRBV29-1,TRBJ2-7,NA,TGCAGCGTTGAAGAACAGGGCGGGCACGAGCAGTACTTC,CSVEEQGGHEQYF
NA,TRBV9,TRBJ2-2,NA,TGTGCCAGCAGCCCGGACTTGCTTTTGACCGGGGAGCTGTTTTTT,CASSPDLLLTGELFF